The clone carrying this T cell receptor (beta chain) was counted ten times or more. As yet, its antigen is unknown. These data belong to a study of identical twins. Notes on the study in general: Abundant beta clonotypes from cord blood had fewer insertions, unlike memory repertoires, which showed none.

This CDR3 spans 14 amino acids. Germline-derived CDR1 and CDR2 are MNHEY and SVGAGI. Trimming took 7 bases from V and 2 from J, leaving 14 bases between them. All donors were healthy, and all were Caucasian. Template switching added a universal primer site, and cDNA bore unique molecular identifiers. TCRdb reanalysed the 5' RACE reads using MiXCR and keeps one entry per CDR3 protein. The sample contains 350,000 to 400,000 distinct CDR3 sequences, approximately 8.7% of which appear only once. Sequencing was carried out using naive T cells sorted from blood. This receptor was identified in a woman aged 45 to 65 in good health. V is TRBV6-5 and J is TRBJ1-2; D might be TRBD1 (6 bases). The CDR3 spells CASTRGGANYGYTF. CDR3 coding DNA: TGTGCCAGCACCCGGGGGGGGGCCAACTATGGCTACACCTTC.